The 26 T cell receptor beta chains listed next were all sequenced from one sample in a study of T cell repertoires in aging, cancer and after chemotherapy. Multiplex touch-down PCR with TRB-A/B primers amplified rearranged V-D-J TRB sequences. Using its own MiXCR run on the multiplex PCR reads, TCRdb lists one record per CDR3 protein. This sample has 500 or so distinct CDR3 sequences; around 30% occur once, and the top ten carry over 70%. Peripheral blood genomic DNA, not sorted cells or RNA, was the template. The sample taken for sequencing was blood. These receptors came from a human donor with a blood cancer.

This sequence joins TRBV11-3 and TRBJ2-5, with 13 bases identical to TRBD2. In germline, CDR1 is SGHNT, CDR2 YENEEA. This CDR3 is 16 amino acids long. V was clipped by 6 bases and J by 7 bases; unmatched bases: 11. CDR3 sequence: CASSPGLAGARGTQYF. Written as DNA, the CDR3 is TGTGCCAGCAGTCCCGGACTAGCGGGAGCGAGAGGGACCCAGTACTTC.

By its share, this clonotype is medium-sized. Here the CDR3 reads CASSMLAGDHGELFF. DNA of the CDR3: TGTGCCAGTAGTATGCTAGCGGGAGACCACGGGGAGCTGTTTTTT. This chain links TRBV19 with TRBJ2-2, with TRBD2 identical over 10 bases. The CDR3 consists of 15 residues. The trim removed 3 bases at V and 7 bases at J, leaving 5 bases unmatched. Germline CDR1 reads LNHDA; CDR2 reads SQIVND (reference sequence).

Relative to its sample, this clonotype is medium-sized (0.01 to 0.1%). This chain joins TRBV6-5 and TRBJ2-3; 9 nucleotides align to TRBD1. V lost 5 bases to trimming and J lost 3 bases; unmatched junction nucleotides: 6. This CDR3 region has 15 residues. Germline loops: CDR1 MNHEY, CDR2 SVGAGI. CDR3 DNA: TGTGCCAGCAGTGTTCAGGGACAGGGTACAGATACGCAGTATTTT. Residues: CASSVQGQGTDTQYF.

Judged by abundance, this clonotype is medium-sized. V usage is TRBV18 and J usage is TRBJ2-1; 10 nucleotides line up with TRBD1. The CDR3 loop spans 15 amino acids. Germline V gene sequence: CDR1 KGHSH, CDR2 LQKENI. The junction had 1 base not matched to a gene; V was cut back by 3 bases and J by 2 bases. CDR3 nucleotides: TGTGCCAGCTCACCCGGACAGGGGGCCTACAATGAGCAGTTCTTC. Protein product: CASSPGQGAYNEQFF.

V gene TRBV28 combines with J gene TRBJ1-5; D remains unclear. Germline V gene lookup returns CDR1 MDHEN and CDR2 SYDVKM. The CDR3 spans 15 residues. Trimming took 4 bases from V and 1 from J, leaving 11 bases between them. CDR3 nucleotides: TGTGCCAGCAGTTCGTCGTGGATAAGCAATCAGCCCCAGCATTTT. Its protein product is CASSSSWISNQPQHF.

This clonotype is termed medium-sized (0.01 to 0.1%). The chain couples TRBV14 to TRBJ2-5; perhaps D is TRBD1 or TRBD2 (5 bases each). The CDR3 contains 13 residues. From germline, CDR1 is SGHDN and CDR2 FVKESK. V lost 4 bases, J lost 10 bases, and 16 bases lay in between. The DNA of the CDR3 is TGTGCCAGCAGCCTTTGGGCCGGGGCCGACCAGTACTTC. This gives the protein CASSLWAGADQYF.

The chain links TRBV27 to TRBJ2-7; D might be TRBD2 (5 bases). Germline CDR1 reads MNHEY; CDR2 reads SMNVEV (reference sequence). Trimming took 8 bases from V and 6 from J, leaving 17 bases between them. The CDR3 sequence is 13 residues long. The CDR3: CASGPTLASEQYF. The CDR3 nucleotides are TGTGCCAGCGGTCCTACCCTAGCTAGCGAGCAGTACTTC.

In its sample, this clonotype is medium-sized (0.01 to 0.1%). V usage is TRBV6-4 and J usage is TRBJ2-3; 7 bases match TRBD1. The germline V gene has CDR1 MRHNA and CDR2 SNTAGT. V gave up 3 bases and J gave up 1 base; unmatched junction bases: 4. The length of the CDR3 is 15 residues. The CDR3 protein is CASSETGTGTDTQYF. CDR3 DNA sequence: TGTGCCAGCAGTGAAACCGGGACAGGCACAGATACGCAGTATTTT.

This clonotype is labeled medium-sized (0.01 to 0.1%). This chain links TRBV6-5 with TRBJ2-7; no clear D. The CDR3 runs to 13 residues. CDR1 and CDR2 from the germline V gene are MNHEY and SVGAGI. Between the trimmed V and J ends, which lost 0 bases and 5 bases, there was a span of 8 bases. The CDR3 spells CASSYSGRDEQYF. In DNA form, the CDR3 reads TGTGCCAGCAGTTACTCCGGTCGGGACGAGCAGTACTTC.

The rearrangement joins TRBV2 to TRBJ2-3; D might be TRBD2 (6 bases). Per the germline V gene, CDR1 is SNHLY and CDR2 is FYNNEI. V shed 10 bases and J shed 6 bases, with 23 bases lying between them. The CDR3 totals 15 residues. The CDR3 sequence is CANKGSPQEGDTQYF. The CDR3 nucleotides read TGTGCCAACAAGGGCAGCCCGCAGGAGGGGGATACGCAGTATTTT.

This clonotype is termed medium-sized. The chain combines TRBV6-5 with TRBJ2-7; no clear D. CDR3 length: 12 amino acids. With 7 bases removed from V and 3 bases from J, the gap between germline ends came to 10 bases. Looked up from germline, CDR1 is MNHEY and CDR2 is SVGAGI. CDR3: CASIGPLYEQYF. Written as DNA, the CDR3 is TGTGCCAGCATCGGACCCCTCTACGAGCAGTACTTC.

This chain joins TRBV6-5 and TRBJ1-6, with D hard to call. Between the trimmed V and J ends, which lost 0 bases and 9 bases, there was a span of 12 bases. Germline V lookup: CDR1 MNHEY, CDR2 SVGAGI. There are 15 residues in the CDR3. Here the CDR3 reads CASSYSRTVASPLHF. The DNA for the CDR3 is TGTGCCAGCAGTTACTCTAGGACGGTTGCTTCACCCCTCCACTTT.

Within the sample, this clonotype is large. The chain uses TRBV27 and TRBJ2-2; D is unresolved. The CDR3 is 17 amino acids. The germline CDR1 and CDR2 sequences are MNHEY and SMNVEV (reference sequence). The V and J ends lost 2 bases and 2 bases respectively, with 15 bases between them. The CDR3 spells CASSLKAGLTNTGELFF. The CDR3 bases are TGTGCCAGCAGTTTAAAGGCAGGCCTAACCAACACCGGGGAGCTGTTTTTT.

About this clonotype: It may be a read error: a sequence one base away is much more abundant. V is TRBV27 and J is TRBJ2-7; D gene uncertain. CDR1 MNHEY and CDR2 SMNVEV come from the germline V gene (reference sequence). Trimming cost V 8 bases and J 5 bases, with 16 bases left between them. There are 13 residues in the CDR3. The CDR3 nucleotides are TGTGCCAGCTCCACCACCAGGTGTAACGAGCAGTACTTC. It yields the protein CASSTTRCNEQYF.

The J gene is TRBJ2-5, the V gene TRBV30; unclear D gene. There are 13 residues in the CDR3. Trimming took off 7 bases at V and 5 bases at J, with 17 bases between the two ends. Germline values: CDR1 GTSNPN, CDR2 SVGIG (reference sequence). The CDR3 nucleotides read TGTGCCTCTCTGAAGGGAATTCTGGAGACCCAGTACTTC. It codes for CASLKGILETQYF. The entire variable domain, with the rest obtained from reference TRBV30 and TRBJ2-5, is as follows: SQTIHQWPATLVQPVGSPLSLECTVEGTSNPNLYWYRQAAGRGLQLLFYSVGIGQISSEVPQNLSASRPQDRQFILSSKKLLLSDSGFYLCASLKGILETQYFGPGTRLLVL.

This clonotype rates as medium-sized. CDR3 sequence reads: CASSYSGDDEQFF. CDR3 bases: TGTGCCAGCAGTTACTCCGGGGATGATGAGCAGTTCTTC. The chain links TRBV6-5 to TRBJ2-1, with a possible D match to TRBD2 (5 bases). The germline V and J ends were trimmed by 0 bases and 8 bases, with 8 bases remaining between them. This CDR3 contains 13 residues. Germline CDR1 reads MNHEY; CDR2 reads SVGAGI.

This clonotype counts as medium-sized. The chain uses TRBV7-9 and TRBJ2-5; D not certain. Trimming cost V 5 bases and J 2 bases, with 9 bases left between them. The CDR3 runs 13 residues. CDR1 is SEHNR and CDR2 is FQNEAQ in the germline V gene (reference sequence). The CDR3 region has the DNA TGTGCCAGCAGCCCGAGAGCTCAAGAGACCCAGTACTTC. Its protein product is CASSPRAQETQYF. Supplemented by reference TRBV7-9 and TRBJ2-5, the full variable domain reads DTGVSQNPRHKITKRGQNVTFRCDPISEHNRLYWYRQTLGQGPEFLTYFQNEAQLEKSRLLSDRFSAERPKGSFSTLEIQRTEQGDSAMYLCASSPRAQETQYFGPGTRLLVL.

V usage is TRBV27 and J usage is TRBJ2-7; D is uncertain. The CDR3 length is 15 residues. Per germline, CDR1 MNHEY and CDR2 SMNVEV (reference sequence). Trimming shortened V by 2 bases and J by 2 bases, and 13 bases separated the two germline ends. In DNA, the CDR3 is TGTGCCAGCAGTTTAAACGGGCGGTCACCCTACGAGCAGTACTTC. Translated: CASSLNGRSPYEQYF.

In this sample, this clonotype is large. J is TRBJ2-1 and V is TRBV29-1, with 11 bases that match TRBD2. This CDR3 has 16 residues. Trimming cost V 0 bases and J 6 bases; bases outside gene matches: 7. The germline V gene has CDR1 SQVTM and CDR2 ANQGSEA. The CDR3 reads CSVEDSLAGEINEQFF. The CDR3, as DNA: TGCAGCGTTGAAGATTCACTAGCGGGAGAAATCAATGAGCAGTTCTTC.

This clonotype has just a few counts. This sequence joins TRBV10-3 and TRBJ1-6; no firm D call. The V end lost 5 bases, the J end lost 4 bases, and 6 bases lay between the germline ends. The CDR3 spans 13 residues. Germline values: CDR1 ENHRY, CDR2 SYGVKD. The CDR3 nucleotides read TGTGCCATCAGTTCCATTTATAATTCACCCCTCCACTTT. Its protein is CAISSIYNSPLHF.

By share, this clonotype ranks as medium-sized. V is TRBV27 and J is TRBJ2-7; no clear D gene. In germline, CDR1 is MNHEY, CDR2 SMNVEV (reference sequence). The CDR3 length is 12 residues. The V end lost 8 bases, the J end lost 1 base, and 9 bases lay between the germline ends. The CDR3 DNA reads TGTGCCAGCTTCTCGGCTTCCTACGAGCAGTACTTC. Translation: CASFSASYEQYF.

The CDR3 DNA reads as TGCGCCAGCAGCTTGTTTGTTGGCAGGAACGAGCAGTACTTC. Amino acid sequence: CASSLFVGRNEQYF. The chain employs TRBV5-1 and TRBJ2-7; D unclear. The V end was cut by 1 base, the J end by 5 bases, with 13 bases between. This CDR3 is built from 14 residues. Germline-derived CDR1 and CDR2 are SGHRS and YFSETQ. Looking up the rest from reference TRBV5-1 and TRBJ2-7 gives the full variable domain: KAGVTQTPRYLIKTRGQQVTLSCSPISGHRSVSWYQQTPGQGLQFLFEYFSETQRNKGNFPGRFSGRQFSNSRSEMNVSTLELGDSALYLCASSLFVGRNEQYFGPGTRLTVT.

This clonotype has just a few counts. The genes are TRBV5-6 and TRBJ1-4; the D gene is possibly TRBD1 (6 bases). Trimming took off 1 base at V and 8 bases at J, with 18 bases between the two ends. This CDR3 comprises 16 residues. Per the germline V gene, CDR1 is SGHDT and CDR2 is YYEEEE. CDR3 in amino acids: CASSLYTPGAGEKLFF. CDR3 bases: TGTGCCAGCAGCTTGTACACACCGGGGGCGGGAGAAAAACTGTTTTTT.

The chain is built from TRBV20-1 and TRBJ1-2; a weak D match, TRBD1 (5 bases). CDR3 length equals 13 residues. V lost 3 bases and J lost 4, with 12 bases in between. Per the germline V gene, CDR1 is DFQATT and CDR2 is SNEGSKA (reference sequence). CDR3 residues: CSASVPGLYGYTF. The DNA of the CDR3 is TGCAGTGCTAGTGTCCCGGGGCTCTATGGCTACACCTTC.

Relative to its sample, this clonotype is medium-sized. The V call is TRBV19, the J call TRBJ2-3; 11 nucleotides line up with TRBD2. Looked up from germline, CDR1 is LNHDA and CDR2 is SQIVND (reference sequence). The CDR3 loop spans 15 amino acids. Germline trimming cut 3 bases from V and 4 bases from J; bases unmatched to any gene: 3. CDR3 in DNA: TGTGCCAGTAGTATCACTAGCGGGAGTGCAGATACGCAGTATTTT. This encodes CASSITSGSADTQYF.

On this clonotype itself: One end of the junction does not line up with germline, which may come from a read error. The CDR3 spells CAISVGNEQFF. For the CDR3, the DNA is TGTGCCATCAGTGTAGGTAATGAGCAGTTCTTC. J is TRBJ2-1 and V is TRBV6-5; D unclear. This CDR3 region has 11 residues. Germline assignment: CDR1 MNHEY and CDR2 SVGAGI.